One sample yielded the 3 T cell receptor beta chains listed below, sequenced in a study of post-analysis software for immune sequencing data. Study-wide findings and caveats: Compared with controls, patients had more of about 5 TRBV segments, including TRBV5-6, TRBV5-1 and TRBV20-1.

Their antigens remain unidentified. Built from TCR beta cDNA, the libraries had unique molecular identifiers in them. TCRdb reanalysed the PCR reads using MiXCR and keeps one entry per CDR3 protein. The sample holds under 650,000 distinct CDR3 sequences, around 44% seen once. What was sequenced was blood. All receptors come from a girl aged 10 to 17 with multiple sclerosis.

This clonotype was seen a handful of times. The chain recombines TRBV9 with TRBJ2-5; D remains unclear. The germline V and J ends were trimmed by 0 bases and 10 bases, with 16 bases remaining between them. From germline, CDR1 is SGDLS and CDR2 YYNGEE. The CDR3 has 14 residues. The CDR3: CASSVGEALWDQYF. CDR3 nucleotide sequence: TGTGCCAGCAGCGTAGGAGAGGCACTCTGGGACCAGTACTTC.

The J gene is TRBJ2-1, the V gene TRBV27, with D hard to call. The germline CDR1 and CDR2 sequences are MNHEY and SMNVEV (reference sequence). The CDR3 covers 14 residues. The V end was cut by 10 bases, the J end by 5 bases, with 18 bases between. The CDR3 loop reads CATQASALNNEQFF. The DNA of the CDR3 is TGTGCCACCCAAGCCTCAGCTTTGAACAATGAGCAGTTCTTC.

CDR3 protein: CASSQGGGTAYEQYF. Written as DNA, the CDR3 is TGCGCCAGCAGCCAAGGCGGCGGCACGGCCTACGAGCAGTACTTC. V is TRBV4-1 and J is TRBJ2-7; D remains unclear. The CDR3 covers 15 residues. With 1 base removed from V and 2 bases from J, the gap between germline ends came to 12 bases. Germline V lookup: CDR1 MGHRA, CDR2 YSYEKL.